The clone carrying this T cell receptor beta chain was recorded once. These data are taken from a study of blood T cell repertoires in COVID-19. Study at large: T cells, B-cell-depleted T cells, or PBMCs provided the cDNA or gDNA that served as material.

In the source study's methods: Scientists estimated how many nucleated cells there were by amplifying reference gene primers. The protocol was immunoSEQ multiplex PCR, while the TCRdb copy is restricted to in-frame clones and leaves out a portion. From that table come the V and J calls and clone size; the DNA was used to work out D and trimming. The sample has around 16,000 clones, around 82% seen once. V shed 3 bases and J 0 bases; nucleotides not matched to a gene: 7. This CDR3 is built from 16 residues. Germline loops: CDR1 LNHDA, CDR2 SQIVND (reference sequence). The sample taken for sequencing was peripheral blood. The chain couples TRBV19 to TRBJ1-1, with 7 nucleotides matching TRBD1. The TCR sequence derives from a human donor in a cohort sampled during active COVID-19. The CDR3 coding sequence is TGTGCCAGTAGTATGGCAACCGGGACAGTGAACACTGAAGCTTTCTTT. It specifies CASSMATGTVNTEAFF.